The TCR beta chain described here comes from a study of technical replicates of blood from several donors. This CDR3 has 16 residues. The V gene's germline CDR1 is SGHKS and CDR2 YYEKEE (reference sequence). Trimming at V came to 1 base and at J to 4 bases, leaving 4 bases not matched to a gene. Only in-frame clones appear in the TCRdb table, and some are missing; sequencing was by immunoSEQ multiplex PCR. This sample yields more than 90,000 clones, of which about 94% are seen a single time; 0.2% to 0.25% belongs to the top ten. The sequence derives from a human donor in good health. The chain links TRBV5-5 to TRBJ2-2, with 10 bases lining up with TRBD2. The source material was T cells isolated from PBMCs. The CDR3 here is CASSLTGTSATGELFF. CDR3 nucleotides: TGTGCCAGCAGCTTGACGGGGACTAGCGCCACCGGGGAGCTGTTTTTT.